These T cell receptor beta chains were read from a single sample in a study of Ad26.COV2.S vaccination and SARS-CoV-2 variants. Clones were sequenced by immunoSEQ multiplex PCR, and TCRdb holds only the in-frame ones, with some missing. The sample has around 400,000 clones; about four fifths are singletons. Sequencing used peripheral blood, obtained in a trial of Ad26.COV2.S vaccine versus placebo. These receptors originate from a person between 18 and 65 years old who received the Ad26.COV2.S COVID-19 vaccine or a placebo. Both conserved end residues are part of each CDR3. Fields, in order: D gene, J gene, V gene, clone size, CDR3 protein, CDR3 DNA. D genes are given only for firm matches. Clone sizes are given selectively: once, few, many, or a class where the clone is expanded.

NA,TRBJ1-1,TRBV18,NA,CASSPMATEAFF,TGTGCCAGCTCACCAATGGCCACTGAAGCTTTCTTT
NA,TRBJ1-1,TRBV6-5,NA,CASTLGGFGAFF,TGTGCCAGCACTCTAGGTGGTTTTGGAGCTTTCTTT
NA,TRBJ2-5,TRBV7-2,NA,CASSLAFARNDETQYF,TGTGCCAGCAGCTTAGCGTTCGCCAGGAATGACGAGACCCAGTACTTC
NA,TRBJ1-1,TRBV11-2,NA,CASSVRSGAFF,TGTGCCAGCAGCGTAAGATCTGGAGCTTTCTTT
NA,TRBJ1-1,TRBV29-1,once,CSVELRVWENTEAFF,TGCAGCGTTGAACTGAGGGTTTGGGAAAACACTGAAGCTTTCTTT
TRBD2,TRBJ2-2,TRBV9,NA,CASSPQGGASTGELFF,TGTGCCAGCAGCCCCCAGGGAGGGGCAAGCACCGGGGAGCTGTTTTTT
TRBD1,TRBJ1-1,TRBV6-5,NA,CASSFGDREATEAFF,TGTGCCAGCAGCTTTGGGGACAGGGAGGCCACTGAAGCTTTCTTT
TRBD2,TRBJ2-7,TRBV7-2,NA,CASSPGLAGGTYEQYF,TGTGCCAGCAGCCCGGGACTAGCGGGGGGGACTTACGAGCAGTACTTC
TRBD2,TRBJ2-1,TRBV3-1/TRBV3-2,NA,CASSQTTSGSRNEQFF,TGTGCCAGCAGCCAGACAACTAGCGGGAGTCGCAATGAGCAGTTCTTC
NA,TRBJ1-4,TRBV2,NA,CATRDRANEKLFF,TGTGCCACCAGGGACCGAGCTAATGAAAAACTGTTTTTT
NA,TRBJ2-5,TRBV2,few,CASTNTGETQYF,TGTGCCAGTACCAATACGGGAGAGACCCAGTACTTC
NA,TRBJ1-6,TRBV4-1,NA,CASSQDGVYYNSPLHF,TGCGCCAGCAGCCAAGACGGGGTCTACTATAATTCACCCCTCCACTTT
NA,TRBJ1-1,TRBV5-4,NA,CASSLNWAADEAFF,TGTGCCAGCAGCTTGAATTGGGCAGCGGATGAAGCTTTCTTT
TRBD2,TRBJ2-7,TRBV5-6,NA,CASSKIAGTGEQYF,TGTGCCAGCAGCAAAATAGCGGGAACTGGCGAGCAGTACTTC
TRBD2,TRBJ2-3,TRBV6-6,NA,CASGRTSGSSDTQYF,TGTGCCAGCGGCCGGACTAGCGGGAGTTCAGATACGCAGTATTTT
TRBD2,TRBJ2-7,TRBV27,few,CASSSSGSYEQYF,TGTGCCAGCAGTTCTAGCGGCTCCTACGAGCAGTACTTC
NA,TRBJ1-2,TRBV4-3,NA,CASSQGGGLYGYTF,TGCGCCAGCAGCCAGGGGGGAGGGCTGTATGGCTACACCTTC
NA,TRBJ1-1,TRBV2,NA,CASSWGAAGNTEAFF,TGTGCCAGCAGTTGGGGGGCAGCTGGGAACACTGAAGCTTTCTTT
TRBD1,TRBJ2-1,TRBV25-1,NA,CASSAPGTGKNEQFF,TGTGCCAGCAGTGCGCCTGGGACAGGGAAGAATGAGCAGTTCTTC
NA,TRBJ1-6,TRBV5-1,NA,CASSPDTPLDSPLHF,TGCGCCAGCAGCCCGGACACCCCACTGGATTCACCCCTCCACTTT